These T cell receptor beta chains were read from a single sample in a study of CXCR3-negative and CXCR3-positive naive CD8 T cells. One entry per CDR3 protein, without DNA, is what TCRdb gives after re-calling the 5' RACE reads. This table lists more than 65,000 distinct CDR3 sequences. The sample comprised naive CXCR3- CD8+ T cells from blood. The receptors stem from a human donor in good health. Some clones in this sample may be carry-over from other donors' samples. CDR3s include the opening cysteine and the closing phenylalanine or tryptophan.

J gene: TRBJ1-3
V gene: TRBV29-1
CDR3 protein: CSVVGGLSGNTIYF

J gene: TRBJ1-5
V gene: TRBV7-3
CDR3 protein: CASSLCLRLVWTGGELSNQPQHF

J gene: TRBJ2-3
V gene: TRBV4-2
CDR3 protein: CASSQEGPAGGTDTQYF

J gene: TRBJ2-1
V gene: TRBV20-1
CDR3 protein: CSAEGEESSYNEQFF

J gene: TRBJ1-2
V gene: TRBV5-6
CDR3 protein: CASSLGQGAYGYTF

J gene: TRBJ2-3
V gene: TRBV7-3
CDR3 protein: CASSPGVGADTQYF

J gene: TRBJ2-7
V gene: TRBV7-9
CDR3 protein: CASSSPRTGSYEQYF

J gene: TRBJ2-2
V gene: TRBV3-1
CDR3 protein: CASSRLAGTVLDTAELFF

J gene: TRBJ2-7
V gene: TRBV7-9
CDR3 protein: CASSEAMFAQGAYEQYF

J gene: TRBJ1-2
V gene: TRBV12-3/TRBV12-4
CDR3 protein: CASSLTGDGYGYTF

J gene: TRBJ2-1
V gene: TRBV20-1
CDR3 protein: CSARAGGLYNEQFF

J gene: TRBJ1-2
V gene: TRBV12-3/TRBV12-4
CDR3 protein: CASSFRDNHGYTF